The sequence of this T cell receptor beta chain was determined in a study of OX40 agonist ivuxolimab in advanced cancers. Whole-study context: Aged about 23 to 90 with a mean of about 63 years, they were roughly 83% male. Overall study results and limits: At 0.1 to 3.0 mg/kg and by week 6, clonal expansion occurred in CD4+ and CD8+ blood T cells. Some nonresponders likewise displayed low normalized T-cell clonal expansion.

The CDR3 contains 14 residues. Trimming took 3 bases from V and 4 from J, leaving 11 bases between them. The germline V gene has CDR1 MNHEY and CDR2 SMNVEV (reference sequence). The repertoire was sequenced with immunoSEQ multiplex PCR; TCRdb's copy has only in-frame clones and lacks some. The sample lists some 75,000 clones, around 87% seen once, with 2% to 3% in the top ten. In this sample, this clone turned up once. Its antigen remains unidentified. The gene calls are TRBV27 and TRBJ2-3, with unresolved D. This clonotype was sampled from an adult with an advanced solid tumor such as melanoma, head and neck, liver or kidney cancer. The starting material was CD4+ or CD8+ T cells sorted from blood, obtained in a trial of the OX40 agonist ivuxolimab. The CDR3 here is CASSLHLSADTQYF. The CDR3 coding sequence is TGTGCCAGCAGTTTGCACTTGTCCGCAGATACGCAGTATTTT.